Sequencing of this T cell receptor (beta chain) was carried out in a study of beta chain features in type 1 diabetes. Background on the study: Age, gender and cell yields were alike across patients and healthy donors. Findings of the study overall: Type 1 diabetes patients showed a moderate but significant shortening of TCRB CDR3s in all four CD4+ subsets. Among patients, naive, central memory and Treg TCRB repertoires appeared more similar than among healthy donors.

V dropped 5 bases and J dropped 2 bases, with 20 bases sitting between them. The V gene's germline CDR1 is SGHTA and CDR2 FQGNSA. The CDR3 covers 17 residues. This clone showed up just a few times. Its antigen is not identified. The entirety of the isolated RNA underwent reverse transcription, so expressed TCRB transcripts were sequenced. The repertoire was sequenced with immunoSEQ multiplex PCR; TCRdb's copy has only in-frame clones and lacks some. The sample lists some 150,000 clones; roughly a tenth were seen once. Sequenced material: naive CD4+ T cells from blood. This TCR was recovered from a man in his late teens or twenties in good health. The V gene is TRBV7-2, the J gene TRBJ2-3, with D uncertain. The CDR3 loop is CASSERRRGAYTDTQYF. The CDR3 region has the DNA TGTGCCAGCAGCGAACGGCGTCGCGGTGCATACACAGATACGCAGTATTTT.